This TCR beta chain appears in the sequencing data of a study of T cell responses to AZD1222 COVID-19 vaccine. Comments on this clone: Its antigen remains unknown.

Here immunoSEQ multiplex PCR was the method, and the copy in TCRdb shows in-frame clones only, minus some. Found here are 100,000 to 150,000 clones, 75% to 90% of them singletons; the top ten hold about 4.4%. Study results and caveats: Nearly half of unique spike-specific TCRs reportedly avoided B.1.351 and B.1.1.7 mutated regions. Spike-specific TCR breadth rose after two AZD1222 doses, and depth rose as well.

V gave up 5 bases and J gave up 9 bases; unmatched junction bases: 11. Germline CDR1 is MNHEY and CDR2 is SVGAGI. CDR3 length equals 14 residues. The TCR sequence derives from an adult who received the AZD1222 COVID-19 vaccine. The specimen was peripheral blood, collected 28 days after the second AZD1222 dose. This chain uses TRBV6-5 with TRBJ2-7, with TRBD1 identical over 9 bases. For the CDR3, the DNA is TGTGCCAGCAGTCTGGACAGGGGTTTTACGGGGCAGTACTTC. It encodes CASSLDRGFTGQYF.